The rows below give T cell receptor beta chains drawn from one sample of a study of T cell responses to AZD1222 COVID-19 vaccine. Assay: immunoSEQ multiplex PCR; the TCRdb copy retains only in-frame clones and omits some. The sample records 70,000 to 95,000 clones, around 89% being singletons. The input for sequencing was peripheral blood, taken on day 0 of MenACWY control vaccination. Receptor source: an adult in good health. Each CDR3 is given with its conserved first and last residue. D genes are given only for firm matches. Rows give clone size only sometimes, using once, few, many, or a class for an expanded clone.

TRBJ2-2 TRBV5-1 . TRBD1 TGCGCCAGCAAAAGACAGGGTCCCAACACCGGGGAGCTGTTTTTT CASKRQGPNTGELFF
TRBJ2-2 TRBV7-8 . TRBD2 TGTGCCAGCAGCTTAGGGACTAGCGGGAACACCGGGGAGCTGTTTTTT CASSLGTSGNTGELFF
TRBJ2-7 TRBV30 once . TGTGCCTGGAGTGTAGTCTACGAGCAGTACTTC CAWSVVYEQYF
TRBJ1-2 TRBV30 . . TGTGCCTGGAGTGAATTAACTAACTATGGCTACACCTTC CAWSELTNYGYTF
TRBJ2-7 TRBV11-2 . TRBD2 TGTGCCAGCAGCGGCTCGGGCCTAGCGGACGAGCAGTACTTC CASSGSGLADEQYF
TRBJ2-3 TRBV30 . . TGTGCCTGGACGGGGGGCGCAGATACGCAGTATTTT CAWTGGADTQYF
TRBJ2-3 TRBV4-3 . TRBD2 TGCGCCAGCAGCCACGGGCCGGGGACTAGCGGGGCCGGTACGCAGTATTTT CASSHGPGTSGAGTQYF
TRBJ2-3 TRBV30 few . TGTGCCTGGAAAATCGGTCGAGGCACAGATACGCAGTATTTT CAWKIGRGTDTQYF
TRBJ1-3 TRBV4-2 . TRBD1 TGTGCCAGCAGCCCTGACAGGGAACTATCTGGAAACACCATATATTTT CASSPDRELSGNTIYF
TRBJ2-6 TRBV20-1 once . TGCAGTGCTAGTCGGGGCCTCCTGGGGGCCAACGTCCTGACTTTC CSASRGLLGANVLTF
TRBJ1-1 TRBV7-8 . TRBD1 TGTGCCAGCAGCACAACAGGGGCGAACACTGAAGCTTTCTTT CASSTTGANTEAFF
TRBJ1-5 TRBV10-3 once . TGTGCCATCAGTGAGTCCCCCGCAGGGGCAAGCAATCAGCCCCAGCATTTT CAISESPAGASNQPQHF
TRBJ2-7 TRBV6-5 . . TGTGCCAGCAAAGACGGGACACTTAGAGGCGACGAGCAGTACTTC CASKDGTLRGDEQYF
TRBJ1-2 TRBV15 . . TGTGCCACCAGCGGAGATGGGACTCCGGGGGTAGGCTACACCTTC CATSGDGTPGVGYTF
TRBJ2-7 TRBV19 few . TGTGCCAGCGCCTGGGACGCCTGGACCTACGAGCAGTACTTC CASAWDAWTYEQYF
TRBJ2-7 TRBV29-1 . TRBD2 TGCAGCGTACTCGGGACTAGCGGGGAGAGCTCCTACGAGCAGTACTTC CSVLGTSGESSYEQYF
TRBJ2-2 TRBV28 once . TGTGCCAGCAGCCGACAGGCCTCCCCCGGGGAGCTGTTTTTT CASSRQASPGELFF
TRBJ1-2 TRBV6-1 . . TGTGCCAGCAGTGAGCAGGGGCAGGACTATGGCTACACCTTC CASSEQGQDYGYTF
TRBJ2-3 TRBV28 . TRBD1 TGTGCCAGCAGTGTCGGACAGGGGATCCGCACAGATACGCAGTATTTT CASSVGQGIRTDTQYF
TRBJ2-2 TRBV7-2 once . TGTGCCAGCAGCTTAGGTTCGGGAAGGACCGGGGAGCTGTTTTTT CASSLGSGRTGELFF
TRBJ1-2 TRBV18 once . TGTGCCAGCTCACCGGGGCAGCACCATGGCTACACCTTC CASSPGQHHGYTF
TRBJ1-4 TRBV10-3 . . TGTGCCATCAGTGAGAATATAGAAAAACTGTTTTTT CAISENIEKLFF
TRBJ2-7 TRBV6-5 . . TGTGCCAGCAGTTACGCCCCACAGTCCTACGAGCAGTACTTC CASSYAPQSYEQYF
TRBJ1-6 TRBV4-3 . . TGCGCCAGCAGCCGCGGACTGGGCAGGAGGTCACCCCTCCACTTT CASSRGLGRRSPLHF
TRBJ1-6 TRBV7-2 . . TGTGCCAGCAGCTTAACAGCCCAGAATTCACCCCTCCACTTT CASSLTAQNSPLHF
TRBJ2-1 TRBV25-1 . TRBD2 TGTGCCATCCAGACTAGCGGGATTATCGGTGAGCAGTTCTTC CAIQTSGIIGEQFF
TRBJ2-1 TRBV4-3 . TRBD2 TGCGCCAGCAGCCAAGATTGGACTAGCGGGAGCCTCAACAATGAGCAGTTCTTC CASSQDWTSGSLNNEQFF
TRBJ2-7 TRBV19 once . TGTGCCAGTAGCCCGACAGGAATTTCCTACGAGCAGTACTTC CASSPTGISYEQYF
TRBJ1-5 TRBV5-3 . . TGTGCCAGAAGCTTACCTAGGTGCAATCAGCCCCAGCATTTT CARSLPRCNQPQHF
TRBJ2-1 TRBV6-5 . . TGTGCCAGCAGTTACTCGGGTAGCGGAGGCGATGAGCAGTTCTTC CASSYSGSGGDEQFF
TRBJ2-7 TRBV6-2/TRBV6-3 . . TGTGCCAGCAGTGACAGCTACGAGCAGTACTTC CASSDSYEQYF
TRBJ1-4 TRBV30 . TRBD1 TGTGCCTGGAGTGTAAATAAGGGGGCGAATGAAAAACTGTTTTTT CAWSVNKGANEKLFF
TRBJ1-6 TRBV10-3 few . TGTGCCATCAGTGAGGGCGGGAGTGCCTATAATTCACCCCTCCACTTT CAISEGGSAYNSPLHF
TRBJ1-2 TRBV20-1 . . TGCAGTGCCAGTGGGACGGGGTATATTGGGTATGGCTACACCTTC CSASGTGYIGYGYTF
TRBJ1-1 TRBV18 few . TGTGCCAGCTCACCACCAAAGGGTGGGACTGAAGCTTTCTTT CASSPPKGGTEAFF
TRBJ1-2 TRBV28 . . TGTGCCAGCAGTAAAACTCAGGGGAACGGGGGCTACACCTTC CASSKTQGNGGYTF
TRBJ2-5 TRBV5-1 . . TGCGCCAGCAGCTTGGTTGTGGGAGGCGAGACCCAGTACTTC CASSLVVGGETQYF
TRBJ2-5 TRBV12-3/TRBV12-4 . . TGTGCCAGCAGTAAGACAAACTGGGAGACCCAGTACTTC CASSKTNWETQYF
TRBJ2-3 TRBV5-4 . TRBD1 TGTGCCAGCAGGTTAGACAGGGGGCTCACAGATACGCAGTATTTT CASRLDRGLTDTQYF
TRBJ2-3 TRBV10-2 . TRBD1 TGCGCCAGCAGGGGACAGGGCACAGATACGCAGTATTTT CASRGQGTDTQYF
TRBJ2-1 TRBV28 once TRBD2 TGTGCCAGCAGTTCTAGCGGGAGGATCCCCAATGAGCAGTTCTTC CASSSSGRIPNEQFF
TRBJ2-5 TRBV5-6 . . TGTGCCAGCAGCCGGGACGAAGAGACCCAGTACTTC CASSRDEETQYF
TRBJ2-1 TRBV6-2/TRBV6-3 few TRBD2 TGTGCCAGCAGCCAGGGACTAGCGGGAGTATACGAGCAGTTCTTC CASSQGLAGVYEQFF
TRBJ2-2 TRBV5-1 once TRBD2 TGCGCCAGCAGCTTGGGGGGACTAGCGGAGGTCGGGGAGCTGTTTTTT CASSLGGLAEVGELFF
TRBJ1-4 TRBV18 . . TGTGCCAGCTCACAACAGGAGGGGAATGAAAAACTGTTTTTT CASSQQEGNEKLFF
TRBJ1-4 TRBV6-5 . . TGTGCCAGCAGTTGGGGCCCCACAAGGGACGAAAAACTGTTTTTT CASSWGPTRDEKLFF
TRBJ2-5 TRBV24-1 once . TGTGCCACCAGTTTTGGCGCTCTCTCTCGAGAGACCCAGTACTTC CATSFGALSRETQYF
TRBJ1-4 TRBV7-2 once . TGTGCCAGCAGCTTAGGCCGATCTAATGAAAAACTGTTTTTT CASSLGRSNEKLFF
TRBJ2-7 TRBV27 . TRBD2 TGTGCCAGCAGTCCCCGAACTAGCGGGGCTTACCACTCCTACGAGCAGTACTTC CASSPRTSGAYHSYEQYF
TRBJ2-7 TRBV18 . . TGTGCCAGCTCATCGTGGGGTCAATCGAGTTACGAGCAGTACTTC CASSSWGQSSYEQYF
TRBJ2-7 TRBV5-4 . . TGTGCCAGCAGCTTGGAATATTCGCGGGAGCAGTACTTC CASSLEYSREQYF
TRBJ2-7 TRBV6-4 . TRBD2 TGTGCCAGCAGTGTCGGGAGGGGACCGTCGGACGAGCAGTACTTC CASSVGRGPSDEQYF